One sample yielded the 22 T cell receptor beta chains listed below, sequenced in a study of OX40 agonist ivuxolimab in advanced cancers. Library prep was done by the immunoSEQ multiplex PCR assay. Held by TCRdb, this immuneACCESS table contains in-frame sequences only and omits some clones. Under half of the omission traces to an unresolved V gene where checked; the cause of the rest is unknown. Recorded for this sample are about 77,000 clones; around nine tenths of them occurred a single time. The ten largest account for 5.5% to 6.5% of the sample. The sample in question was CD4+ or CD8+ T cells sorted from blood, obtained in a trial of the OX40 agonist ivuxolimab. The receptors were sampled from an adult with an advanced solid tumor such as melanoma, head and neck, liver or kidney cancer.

The CDR3 loop is CASSYSAGARQPQHF. The CDR3 DNA follows: TGTGCCAGCAGTTACTCCGCGGGGGCACGGCAGCCCCAGCATTTT. The genes are TRBV6-5 and TRBJ1-5; possibly TRBD1 for D (6 bases). V gave up 0 bases and J gave up 7 bases, with 13 bases separating them. The germline gives CDR1 MNHEY, CDR2 SVGAGI. This CDR3 region has 15 residues.

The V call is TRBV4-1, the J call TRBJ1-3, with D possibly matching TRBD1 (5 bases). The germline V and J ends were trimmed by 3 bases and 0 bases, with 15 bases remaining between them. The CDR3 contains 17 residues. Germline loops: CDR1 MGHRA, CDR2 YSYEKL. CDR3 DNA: TGCGCCAGCAGCCATCACAAGGGGCAGGACTCTGGAAACACCATATATTTT. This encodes CASSHHKGQDSGNTIYF.

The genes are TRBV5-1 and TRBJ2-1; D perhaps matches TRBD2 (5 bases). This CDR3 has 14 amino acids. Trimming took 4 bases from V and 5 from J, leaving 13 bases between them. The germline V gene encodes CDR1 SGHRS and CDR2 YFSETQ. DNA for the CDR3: TGCGCCAGCAGCCCCAGGACGAGGGACAATGAGCAGTTCTTC. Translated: CASSPRTRDNEQFF.

CDR3 sequence (DNA): TGTGCCAGCAGCCAATTAACAGGGGGACAAGAAAAACTGTTTTTT. It encodes CASSQLTGGQEKLFF. This chain links TRBV4-2 with TRBJ1-4; the match to TRBD1 covers 8 bases. Losses at the gene ends were 2 bases for V and 8 bases for J; bases not matched to a gene: 7. The length of the CDR3 is 15 residues. From germline, CDR1 is LGHNA and CDR2 YNFKEQ.

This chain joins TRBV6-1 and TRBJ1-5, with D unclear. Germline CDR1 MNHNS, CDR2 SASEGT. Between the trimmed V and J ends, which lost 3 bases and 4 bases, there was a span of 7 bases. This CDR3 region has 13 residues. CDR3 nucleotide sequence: TGTGCCAGCAGTGAGTTTGAGAATCAGCCCCAGCATTTT. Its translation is CASSEFENQPQHF.

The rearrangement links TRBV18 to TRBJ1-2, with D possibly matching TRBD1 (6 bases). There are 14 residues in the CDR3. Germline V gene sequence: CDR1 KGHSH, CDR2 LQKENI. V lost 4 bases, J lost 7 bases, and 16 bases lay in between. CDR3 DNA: TGTGCCAGCTCACTGGACAGTCAGAGCGCTGGCTACACCTTC. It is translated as CASSLDSQSAGYTF.

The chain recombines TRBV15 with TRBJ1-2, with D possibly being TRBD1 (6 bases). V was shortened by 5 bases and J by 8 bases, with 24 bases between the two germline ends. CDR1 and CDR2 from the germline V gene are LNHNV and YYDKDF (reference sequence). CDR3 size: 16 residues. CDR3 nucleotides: TGTGCCACCAGCTCTGGGGGGCCGGGATTCCTAGGGGGCTACACCTTC. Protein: CATSSGGPGFLGGYTF. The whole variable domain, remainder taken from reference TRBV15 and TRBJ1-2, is DAMVIQNPRYQVTQFGKPVTLSCSQTLNHNVMYWYQQKSSQAPKLLFHYYDKDFNNEADTPDNFQSRRPNTSFCFLDIRSPGLGDTAMYLCATSSGGPGFLGGYTFGSGTRLTVV.

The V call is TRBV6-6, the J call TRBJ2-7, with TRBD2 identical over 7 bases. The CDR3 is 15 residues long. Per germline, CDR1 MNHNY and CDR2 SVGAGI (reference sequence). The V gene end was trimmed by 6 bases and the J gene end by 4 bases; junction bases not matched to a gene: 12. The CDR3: CASSPSRLAVYEQYF. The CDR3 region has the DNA TGTGCCAGCAGCCCCTCTCGGCTAGCGGTTTACGAGCAGTACTTC.

As DNA, the CDR3 is TGTGCCAGCAGTTATGGTGGAGTAGGGAACTACGAGCAGTACTTC. Translated: CASSYGGVGNYEQYF. V gene TRBV6-5 combines with J gene TRBJ2-7; D not resolved. The CDR3 extends over 15 amino acids. V gave up 3 bases and J gave up 3 bases, with 15 bases separating them. CDR1 is MNHEY, CDR2 SVGAGI, per germline.

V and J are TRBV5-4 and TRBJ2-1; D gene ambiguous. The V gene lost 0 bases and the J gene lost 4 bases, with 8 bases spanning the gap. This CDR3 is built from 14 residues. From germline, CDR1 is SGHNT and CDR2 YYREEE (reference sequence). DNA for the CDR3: TGTGCCAGCAGCTTGGAGGGCAGTTACAATGAGCAGTTCTTC. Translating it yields CASSLEGSYNEQFF.

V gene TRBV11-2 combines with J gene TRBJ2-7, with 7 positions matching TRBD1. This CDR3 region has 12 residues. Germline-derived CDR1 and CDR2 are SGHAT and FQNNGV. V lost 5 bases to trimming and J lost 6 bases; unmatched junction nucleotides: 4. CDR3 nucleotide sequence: TGTGCCAGCAGCCAGAACAGGGGCGAGCAGTACTTC. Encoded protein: CASSQNRGEQYF.

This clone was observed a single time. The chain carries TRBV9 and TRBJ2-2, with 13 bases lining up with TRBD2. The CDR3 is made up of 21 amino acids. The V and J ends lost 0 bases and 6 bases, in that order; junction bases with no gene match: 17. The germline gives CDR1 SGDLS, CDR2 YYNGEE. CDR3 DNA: TGTGCCAGCAGCGTAGGACTCCCTATTACTAGCGGGAGGGCCCTCGCCGGGGAGCTGTTTTTT. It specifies CASSVGLPITSGRALAGELFF.

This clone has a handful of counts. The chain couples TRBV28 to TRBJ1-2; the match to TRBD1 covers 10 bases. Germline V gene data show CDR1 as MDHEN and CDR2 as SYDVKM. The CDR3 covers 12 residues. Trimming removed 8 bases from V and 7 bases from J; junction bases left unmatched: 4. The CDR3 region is CASSDRGLGYTF. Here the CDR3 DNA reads TGTGCCAGCTCTGACAGGGGGCTTGGCTACACCTTC.

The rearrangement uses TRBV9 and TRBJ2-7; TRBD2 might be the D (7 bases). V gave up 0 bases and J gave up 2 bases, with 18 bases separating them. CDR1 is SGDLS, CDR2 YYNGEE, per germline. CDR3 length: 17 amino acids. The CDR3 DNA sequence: TGTGCCAGCAGCGTAGGGCTCGGGGGGCCGGTACCCTACGAGCAGTACTTC. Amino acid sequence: CASSVGLGGPVPYEQYF.

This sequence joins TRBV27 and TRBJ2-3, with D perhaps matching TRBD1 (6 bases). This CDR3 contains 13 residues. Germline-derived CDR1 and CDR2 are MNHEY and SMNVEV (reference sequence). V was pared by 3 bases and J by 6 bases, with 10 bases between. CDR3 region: CASSFAQGDTQYF. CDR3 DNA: TGTGCCAGCAGTTTCGCACAGGGTGATACGCAGTATTTT.

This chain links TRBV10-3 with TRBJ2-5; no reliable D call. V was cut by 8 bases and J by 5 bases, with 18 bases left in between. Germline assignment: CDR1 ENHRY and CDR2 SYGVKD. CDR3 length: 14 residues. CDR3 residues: CAIGPGFNGETQYF. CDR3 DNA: TGTGCCATCGGCCCGGGCTTTAACGGTGAGACCCAGTACTTC.

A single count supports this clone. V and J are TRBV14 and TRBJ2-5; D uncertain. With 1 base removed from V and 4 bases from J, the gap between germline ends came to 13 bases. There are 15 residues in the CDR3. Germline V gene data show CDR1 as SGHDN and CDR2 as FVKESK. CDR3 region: CASSQGRGLGETQYF. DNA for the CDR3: TGTGCCAGCAGCCAAGGCCGTGGGCTGGGAGAGACCCAGTACTTC.

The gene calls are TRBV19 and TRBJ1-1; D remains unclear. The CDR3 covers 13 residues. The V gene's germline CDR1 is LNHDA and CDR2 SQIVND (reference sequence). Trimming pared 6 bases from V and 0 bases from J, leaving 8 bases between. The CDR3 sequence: CASRREMNTEAFF. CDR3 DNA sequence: TGTGCCAGTAGGCGGGAAATGAACACTGAAGCTTTCTTT.

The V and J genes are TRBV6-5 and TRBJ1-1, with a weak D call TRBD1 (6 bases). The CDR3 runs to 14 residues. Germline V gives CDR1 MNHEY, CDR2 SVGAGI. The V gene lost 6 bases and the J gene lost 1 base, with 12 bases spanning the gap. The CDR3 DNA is TGTGCCAGCAGCCTCGACAGGAGGAACACTGAAGCTTTCTTT. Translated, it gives CASSLDRRNTEAFF.

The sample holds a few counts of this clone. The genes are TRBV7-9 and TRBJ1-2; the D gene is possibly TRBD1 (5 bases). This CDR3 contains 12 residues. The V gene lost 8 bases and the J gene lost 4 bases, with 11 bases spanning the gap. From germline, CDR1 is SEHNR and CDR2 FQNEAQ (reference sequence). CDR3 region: CASGQGLYGYTF. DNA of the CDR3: TGTGCCAGCGGACAAGGGCTCTATGGCTACACCTTC.

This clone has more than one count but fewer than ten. In DNA, the CDR3 is TGTGCCAGCAGCTTATTTGAGGAGTCTGAAGCTTTCTTT. Protein: CASSLFEESEAFF. V is TRBV7-9 and J is TRBJ1-1, with D unresolved. V lost 2 bases, J lost 6 bases, and 10 bases lay in between. From germline, CDR1 is SEHNR and CDR2 FQNEAQ (reference sequence). This CDR3 has 13 amino acids. Drawing the rest from reference TRBV7-9 and TRBJ1-1, the complete variable domain is DTGVSQNPRHKITKRGQNVTFRCDPISEHNRLYWYRQTLGQGPEFLTYFQNEAQLEKSRLLSDRFSAERPKGSFSTLEIQRTEQGDSAMYLCASSLFEESEAFFGQGTRLTVV.

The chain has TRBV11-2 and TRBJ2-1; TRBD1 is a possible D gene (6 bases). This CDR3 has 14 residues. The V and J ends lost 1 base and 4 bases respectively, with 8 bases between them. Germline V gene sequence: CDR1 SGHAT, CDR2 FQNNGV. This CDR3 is CASSLGTVYNEQFF. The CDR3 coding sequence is TGTGCCAGCAGCTTAGGGACAGTATACAATGAGCAGTTCTTC.